This T cell receptor beta chain was found in a study of blood T cell repertoires in COVID-19. Background on the study: The United States, Italy and Spain were the sources of the acute and convalescent COVID-19 samples.

V was pared by 4 bases and J by 0 bases, with 8 bases of the junction left unmatched. Germline lookup yields CDR1 LGHDT and CDR2 YNNKEL (reference sequence). There are 16 residues in the CDR3. Original methodology: Nucleated cell number was recorded as an estimate derived from reference gene primer amplification. Using immunoSEQ multiplex PCR, the repertoire was profiled, and TCRdb retains in-frame clones only, with some absent. That table is the source of V, J and clone size, and D and trimming were worked out from the DNA. The table records approximately 360,000 clones, around 90% of them present only once.

The material sequenced was peripheral blood. This TCR derives from a man in his forties or fifties with acute or convalescent COVID-19. The V gene is TRBV3-1 (or the pseudogene TRBV3-2), the J gene TRBJ1-1; the match to TRBD1 covers 7 bases. Written as DNA, the CDR3 is TGTGCCAGCAGCCCAAAATTCGACAGGGTGAACACTGAAGCTTTCTTT. Protein: CASSPKFDRVNTEAFF.